Each of the 8 T cell receptor beta chains below was sequenced from the same sample in a study of T cell responses to AZD1222 COVID-19 vaccine. This table comes from immunoSEQ multiplex PCR, and its TCRdb copy is limited to in-frame clones, with some not included. The data contain 110,000 to 150,000 clones, roughly 90% of them singletons. Sample: peripheral blood, taken on day 0 of AZD1222 vaccination. All receptors derive from an adult in good health.

The V gene is TRBV7-2, the J gene TRBJ2-5; 8 bases line up with TRBD2. There are 13 residues in the CDR3. V gave up 4 bases and J gave up 4 bases; unmatched junction bases: 2. Germline-derived CDR1 and CDR2 are SGHTA and FQGNSA. The DNA of the CDR3 is TGTGCCAGCAGCTCCGGGGGGGGAGAGACCCAGTACTTC. Encoded protein: CASSSGGGETQYF.

The V gene is TRBV18, the J gene TRBJ2-1; 10 bases map to TRBD2. The CDR3 has 15 residues. Germline CDR1 reads KGHSH; CDR2 reads LQKENI. V lost 5 bases and J lost 6; bases outside the gene matches: 7. The CDR3 is CASSALAGKGNEQFF. CDR3 nucleotides: TGTGCCAGCTCAGCACTAGCGGGAAAAGGCAATGAGCAGTTCTTC.

This chain links TRBV7-8 with TRBJ1-2; TRBD1 matches 9 bases. J gave up 4 bases and V 1 base, and 7 bases lay outside the gene matches. The CDR3 sequence is 16 residues long. Per germline, CDR1 SGHVS and CDR2 FQNEAQ. CDR3 in amino acids: CASSLEWDRVFYGYTF. DNA of the CDR3: TGTGCCAGCAGCTTAGAGTGGGACAGGGTGTTCTATGGCTACACCTTC.

This clone is a singleton in its sample. One junction end does not reproduce the germline sequence, and a read error may be involved. The CDR3 reads CASSSARDLSF. CDR3 nucleotide sequence: TGTGCCAGTAGTAGTGCCCGGGACTTATCCTTC. This chain joins TRBV19 and TRBJ1-2; D is possibly TRBD1 (5 bases). Germline CDR1 reads LNHDA; CDR2 reads SQIVND (reference sequence). The CDR3 has 11 amino acids.

CDR3 residues: CASSLVFGDEQFF. In nucleotides, the CDR3 is TGTGCCAGCAGCTTAGTCTTTGGCGATGAGCAGTTCTTC. The chain couples TRBV7-2 to TRBJ2-1; D not resolved. Trimming removed 1 base at V and 8 bases at J, with 9 bases between. This CDR3 is 13 amino acids long. Germline V gene data show CDR1 as SGHTA and CDR2 as FQGNSA. Supplemented by reference TRBV7-2 and TRBJ2-1, the full variable domain reads GAGVSQSPSNKVTEKGKDVELRCDPISGHTALYWYRQSLGQGLEFLIYFQGNSAPDKSGLPSDRFSAERTGGSVSTLTIQRTQQEDSAVYLCASSLVFGDEQFFGPGTRLTVL.

V is TRBV11-2 and J is TRBJ2-7, with D uncertain. Trimming took 7 bases from V and 0 from J, leaving 16 bases between them. Germline values: CDR1 SGHAT, CDR2 FQNNGV. The CDR3 runs to 15 residues. The CDR3 nucleotides are TGTGCCAGCACCCGGACCGACTCAAGCTCCTACGAGCAGTACTTC. Amino acids: CASTRTDSSSYEQYF.

The chain links TRBV18 to TRBJ1-4; D is undetermined. CDR3 length equals 14 residues. The germline gives CDR1 KGHSH, CDR2 LQKENI. Trimming stripped 8 bases from V and 4 bases from J, with 14 bases between. The DNA of the CDR3 is TGTGCCAGCGGCCGGGGATTGGTTAATGAAAAACTGTTTTTT. This gives the protein CASGRGLVNEKLFF.

The chain has TRBV7-6 and TRBJ2-7, with 9 bases fitting TRBD1. V shed 5 bases, J shed 6 bases, and the junction held 8 bases outside the gene matches. The germline CDR1 and CDR2 sequences are SGHVS and FNYEAQ. CDR3 length equals 14 residues. The CDR3 sequence: CASSPVGTGFEQYF. The CDR3 bases are TGTGCCAGCAGCCCAGTGGGGACAGGGTTCGAGCAGTACTTC.